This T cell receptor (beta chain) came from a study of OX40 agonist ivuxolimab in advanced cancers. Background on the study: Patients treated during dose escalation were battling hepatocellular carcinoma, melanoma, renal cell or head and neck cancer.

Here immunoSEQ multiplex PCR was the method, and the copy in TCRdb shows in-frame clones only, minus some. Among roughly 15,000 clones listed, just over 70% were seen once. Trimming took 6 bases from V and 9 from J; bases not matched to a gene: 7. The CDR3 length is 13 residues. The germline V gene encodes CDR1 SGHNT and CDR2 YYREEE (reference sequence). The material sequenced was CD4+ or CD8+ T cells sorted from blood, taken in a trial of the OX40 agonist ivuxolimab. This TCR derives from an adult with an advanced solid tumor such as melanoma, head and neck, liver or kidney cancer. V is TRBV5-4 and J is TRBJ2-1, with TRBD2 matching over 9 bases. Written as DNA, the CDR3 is TGTGCCAGCATAGCTAGCGGGACCGGTGAGCAGTTCTTC. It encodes CASIASGTGEQFF.